The sequence of this T cell receptor beta chain was determined in a study of post-analysis software for immune sequencing data. Each TCR beta cDNA library carried unique molecular identifiers. About 500,000 cDNA molecules came from around 1 to 9.1 million T cells. TCRdb analysed the PCR reads with MiXCR anew, one entry per CDR3 protein. The table includes a few hundred thousand distinct CDR3 sequences, roughly 45% detected once. The table lists this clonotype with a few counts. The antigen is not known. Broader study findings: Four or five TRBV segments (TRBV5-6, TRBV5-1 and TRBV20-1 among them) occurred more frequently in patients than in controls.

V gave up 3 bases and J gave up 2 bases; unmatched junction bases: 8. The germline V gene has CDR1 SGHRS and CDR2 YFSETQ. The CDR3 extends over 15 amino acids. The source is a girl aged 5 to 17 with multiple sclerosis. The chain is built from TRBV5-1 and TRBJ2-7; 7 nucleotides align to TRBD1. Sequencing was carried out using blood. The CDR3 DNA reads as TGCGCCAGCAGCTCCTACAGGGGAGAGCCCTACGAGCAGTACTTC. Translation: CASSSYRGEPYEQYF.